The present entry profiles one T cell receptor beta chain with its context. These data belong to a study of blood T cell repertoires in COVID-19. Whole-study context: Collection of acute and convalescent COVID-19 samples took place in the United States, Italy and Spain. Sources were T cells, B-cell-depleted T cells, or PBMCs; the material itself was cDNA or gDNA.

Original handling: Scientists estimated how many nucleated cells there were by amplifying reference gene primers. Clones were read by immunoSEQ multiplex PCR, and TCRdb kept only the in-frame ones, dropping some. V, J and clone size reflect that table, while D and trimming were determined from the DNA. In the table there are a few hundred thousand clones, about nine tenths of which are singletons. CDR3 length equals 14 residues. V was pared by 4 bases and J by 4 bases, with 10 bases between. In germline, CDR1 is MGHRA, CDR2 YSYEKL. This receptor was taken from a man in his sixties who had recovered from COVID-19. This chain connects TRBV4-1 to TRBJ1-4; D remains unclear. The sequenced material came from peripheral blood. The CDR3 sequence: CASSPSPFNEKLFF. The CDR3 coding sequence is TGCGCCAGCAGCCCTAGCCCCTTTAATGAAAAACTGTTTTTT.